Shown below are 29 T cell receptor beta chains from a single sample sequenced in a study of blood T cell repertoires in COVID-19. Here immunoSEQ multiplex PCR was the method, and the copy in TCRdb shows in-frame clones only, minus some. The profile shows over 100,000 clones, more than 70% of them singletons. The sequenced material came from peripheral blood. These receptors came from a man aged 45-65 years with acute or convalescent COVID-19.

CDR3: CASSPSDSHFNEQFF. The CDR3 nucleotides are TGTGCCAGCAGCCCCTCGGACAGCCACTTCAATGAGCAGTTCTTC. The V and J genes are TRBV6-5 and TRBJ2-1, with D possibly TRBD1 on 6 matching bases. V gave up 6 bases and J gave up 6 bases, with 18 bases separating them. CDR3 length: 15 amino acids. CDR1 MNHEY and CDR2 SVGAGI come from the germline V gene.

The chain is built from TRBV10-3 and TRBJ1-1; possibly TRBD1 for D (6 bases). Trimming stripped 7 bases from V and 1 base from J, with 13 bases between. Per germline, CDR1 ENHRY and CDR2 SYGVKD. This CDR3 contains 14 residues. CDR3 amino acids: CAITPRDTNTEAFF. The CDR3 DNA sequence: TGTGCCATCACCCCCCGGGACACGAACACTGAAGCTTTCTTT.

The chain joins TRBV12-3 or TRBV12-4 to TRBJ1-5, with a weak D call TRBD1 (5 bases). This CDR3 region has 13 residues. The germline V and J ends were trimmed by 3 bases and 3 bases, with 6 bases remaining between them. The CDR3 DNA sequence: TGTGCCAGCAGTTTGACAGACAATCAGCCCCAGCATTTT. Protein: CASSLTDNQPQHF.

V usage is TRBV5-1 and J usage is TRBJ2-1, with 7 positions matching TRBD2. The germline gives CDR1 SGHRS, CDR2 YFSETQ. With 0 bases clipped from V and 10 bases from J, the junction kept 13 bases outside the gene matches. This CDR3 is 16 amino acids long. CDR3 sequence reads: CASSLGRENHMKEQFF. The CDR3 coding sequence is TGCGCCAGCAGCTTGGGGCGGGAGAACCATATGAAAGAGCAGTTCTTC.

This chain links TRBV30 with TRBJ1-2; D may be TRBD1 (5 bases). CDR1 and CDR2 (germline): GTSNPN, SVGIG (reference sequence). The CDR3 has 13 amino acids. V was clipped by 2 bases and J by 4 bases, with 11 bases between them. CDR3: CAWSIGQGYGYTF. CDR3 nucleotide sequence: TGTGCCTGGAGTATAGGGCAGGGCTATGGCTACACCTTC.

The chain is built from TRBV5-1 and TRBJ1-6, with a tentative D call TRBD1 (5 bases). CDR1 is SGHRS, CDR2 YFSETQ, per germline. The CDR3 has 14 residues. V dropped 1 base and J dropped 9 bases, with 11 bases sitting between them. The CDR3 DNA follows: TGCGCCAGCAGCTTGTCCGGGGGAGGTTCACCCCTCCACTTT. Its protein is CASSLSGGGSPLHF.

This rearrangement joins TRBV11-2 to TRBJ2-5, with 11 bases that match TRBD2. Trimming removed 6 bases from V and 5 bases from J; junction bases left unmatched: 8. The CDR3 contains 15 residues. The germline V gene encodes CDR1 SGHAT and CDR2 FQNNGV. The chain's CDR3 is CASSPTSGGDETQYF. CDR3 DNA: TGTGCCAGCAGTCCTACTAGCGGGGGAGACGAGACCCAGTACTTC.

The J gene is TRBJ2-1, the V gene TRBV10-1; 13 positions match TRBD2. The CDR3 is 16 amino acids. Germline values: CDR1 WNHNN, CDR2 SYGVQD (reference sequence). V shed 4 bases, J shed 9 bases, and the junction held 9 bases outside the gene matches. CDR3 DNA sequence: TGCGCCAGCAGTGGGGGACTAGCGGGGACAAGGGGTGAGCAGTTCTTC. Protein sequence: CASSGGLAGTRGEQFF.

The chain carries TRBV6-6 and TRBJ1-2; a possible D gene is TRBD1 (5 bases). The CDR3 runs to 12 residues. V was clipped by 8 bases and J by 4 bases, with 11 bases between them. Germline V gene sequence: CDR1 MNHNY, CDR2 SVGAGI (reference sequence). CDR3 sequence: CASGQGGYGYTF. The CDR3 nucleotides read TGTGCCAGCGGACAAGGTGGCTATGGCTACACCTTC.

The rearrangement joins TRBV5-1 to TRBJ1-2; D is undetermined. This CDR3 comprises 14 residues. Per the germline V gene, CDR1 is SGHRS and CDR2 is YFSETQ. With 0 bases removed from V and 6 bases from J, the gap between germline ends came to 12 bases. The CDR3 DNA reads as TGCGCCAGCAGCTTGGGACCGCTAGAGGATGGCTACACCTTC. Amino acids: CASSLGPLEDGYTF. The variable domain in full, completed from reference TRBV5-1 and TRBJ1-2, reads KAGVTQTPRYLIKTRGQQVTLSCSPISGHRSVSWYQQTPGQGLQFLFEYFSETQRNKGNFPGRFSGRQFSNSRSEMNVSTLELGDSALYLCASSLGPLEDGYTFGSGTRLTVV.

The rearrangement uses TRBV5-1 and TRBJ1-5; no clear D gene. The germline V gene encodes CDR1 SGHRS and CDR2 YFSETQ. With 1 base removed from V and 5 bases from J, the gap between germline ends came to 7 bases. This CDR3 has 13 residues. CDR3 loop: CASSLSADQPQHF. CDR3 nucleotide sequence: TGCGCCAGCAGCTTGAGCGCCGATCAGCCCCAGCATTTT.

This chain uses TRBV2 with TRBJ1-1; unclear D gene. V dropped 10 bases and J dropped 3 bases, with 12 bases sitting between them. This CDR3 region has 12 residues. The germline gives CDR1 SNHLY, CDR2 FYNNEI. The CDR3 region has the DNA TGTGCCACCCGATCTCAGTACACTGAAGCTTTCTTT. Translating it yields CATRSQYTEAFF.

This chain links TRBV3-1 (or the pseudogene TRBV3-2) with TRBJ2-1; TRBD1 might be the D (5 bases). This CDR3 region has 13 residues. V was trimmed by 4 bases and J by 7 bases, leaving 11 bases between them. CDR1 and CDR2 from the germline V gene are LGHDT and YNNKEL (reference sequence). CDR3 sequence (DNA): TGTGCCAGCAGCCCTACAGGCCTGAATGAGCAGTTCTTC. Amino acid sequence: CASSPTGLNEQFF.

The chain has TRBV7-9 and TRBJ1-4, with TRBD1 matching 8 bases. The CDR3 runs 14 residues. Trimming took 2 bases from V and 8 from J; bases not matched to a gene: 4. The V gene's germline CDR1 is SEHNR and CDR2 FQNEAQ (reference sequence). CDR3 protein: CASSLRQGYEKLFF. CDR3 in DNA: TGTGCCAGCAGCTTACGACAGGGGTACGAAAAACTGTTTTTT.

V usage is TRBV4-1 and J usage is TRBJ2-3, with TRBD1 as a possible D gene (5 bases). The CDR3 covers 15 residues. V dropped 7 bases and J dropped 0 bases, with 14 bases sitting between them. Per germline, CDR1 MGHRA and CDR2 YSYEKL. CDR3 sequence (DNA): TGCGCCAGCACCTCCGTAGGGGTTAGCACAGATACGCAGTATTTT. It specifies CASTSVGVSTDTQYF.

J is TRBJ2-3 and V is TRBV30, with a weak D call TRBD2 (5 bases). CDR1 and CDR2 (germline): GTSNPN, SVGIG (reference sequence). The CDR3 runs to 13 residues. V gave up 1 base and J gave up 8 bases, with 13 bases separating them. The CDR3 spells CAWSGSTRGTQYF. CDR3 coding DNA: TGTGCCTGGAGTGGGTCGACTCGGGGTACGCAGTATTTT. The full variable domain, rest sourced from reference TRBV30 and TRBJ2-3, is SQTIHQWPATLVQPVGSPLSLECTVEGTSNPNLYWYRQAAGRGLQLLFYSVGIGQISSEVPQNLSASRPQDRQFILSSKKLLLSDSGFYLCAWSGSTRGTQYFGPGTRLTVL.

J is TRBJ1-5 and V is TRBV5-1, with TRBD1 matching 8 bases. Germline values: CDR1 SGHRS, CDR2 YFSETQ. The ends lost 5 bases at V and 7 bases at J; junction bases unmatched: 8. This CDR3 has 14 residues. This CDR3 reads CASRPGTGEQPQHF. In DNA, the CDR3 is TGCGCCAGCAGGCCCGGGACAGGAGAACAGCCCCAGCATTTT.

V and J are TRBV7-9 and TRBJ1-1; D not resolved. CDR1 and CDR2 (germline): SEHNR, FQNEAQ (reference sequence). Trimming removed 6 bases at V and 5 bases at J, with 7 bases between. The CDR3 runs to 11 residues. In DNA form, the CDR3 reads TGTGCCAGCAGGCGCTTTACTGAAGCTTTCTTT. This gives the protein CASRRFTEAFF.

The genes are TRBV27 and TRBJ1-4, with 8 positions matching TRBD1. Germline CDR1 reads MNHEY; CDR2 reads SMNVEV (reference sequence). With 0 bases clipped from V and 5 bases from J, the junction kept 5 bases outside the gene matches. This CDR3 is built from 16 residues. CDR3 residues: CASSLSGQGANEKLFF. CDR3 coding DNA: TGTGCCAGCAGTTTATCGGGCCAGGGGGCAAATGAAAAACTGTTTTTT.

The rearrangement joins TRBV6-1 to TRBJ1-4; TRBD1 matches 10 bases. V dropped 4 bases and J dropped 6; count of bases not matched to a gene: 8. The CDR3 is 16 amino acids. The germline V gene has CDR1 MNHNS and CDR2 SASEGT. CDR3 bases: TGTGCCAGCAGTGCCCTGAGAGGGACAGGGGATGAAAAACTGTTTTTT. Translated: CASSALRGTGDEKLFF.

The rearrangement links TRBV5-1 to TRBJ2-7; D possibly corresponds to TRBD2 (5 bases). Germline V gene sequence: CDR1 SGHRS, CDR2 YFSETQ. The CDR3 is 14 residues long. The V end lost 4 bases, the J end lost 2 bases, and 13 bases lay between the germline ends. The CDR3 protein is CASSPSSGAYEQYF. The CDR3, as DNA: TGCGCCAGCAGCCCCAGTTCCGGGGCCTACGAGCAGTACTTC.

The rearrangement joins TRBV6-9 to TRBJ1-5; the match to TRBD1 covers 10 bases. The CDR3 contains 17 residues. Germline values: CDR1 MNHGY, CDR2 SVAAGI. V lost 6 bases to trimming and J lost 3 bases; unmatched junction nucleotides: 11. The CDR3 DNA reads TGTGCCAGCAGGCCGACCGGGACAGGGGATCTCAATCAGCCCCAGCATTTT. It specifies CASRPTGTGDLNQPQHF.

The chain joins TRBV20-1 to TRBJ2-5, with 9 positions matching TRBD2. Germline V lookup: CDR1 DFQATT, CDR2 SNEGSKA (reference sequence). J gave up 7 bases and V 3 bases, and 9 bases lay outside the gene matches. This CDR3 has 14 residues. The CDR3 bases are TGCAGTGCTAGTGTCCCGGGACTAGCAGCGACCCAGTACTTC. It codes for CSASVPGLAATQYF.

This sequence joins TRBV28 and TRBJ1-4, with D maybe TRBD1 (5 bases). The CDR3 is 14 amino acids. V lost 8 bases and J 7 bases, leaving 17 bases between the germline ends. Per the germline V gene, CDR1 is MDHEN and CDR2 is SYDVKM. This CDR3 is CASGLTVLGEKLFF. CDR3 DNA: TGTGCCAGCGGATTGACAGTTTTAGGTGAAAAACTGTTTTTT.

The chain links TRBV5-1 to TRBJ1-1; the D is unclear. CDR3 length equals 13 residues. Germline V lookup: CDR1 SGHRS, CDR2 YFSETQ. V was clipped by 6 bases and J by 1 base, with 10 bases between them. Written as DNA, the CDR3 is TGCGCCAGCATTGGCGGCCAGAACACTGAAGCTTTCTTT. Its protein is CASIGGQNTEAFF.

The V and J genes are TRBV27 and TRBJ2-5; a possible D gene is TRBD1 (6 bases). The CDR3 is 14 amino acids. Germline-derived CDR1 and CDR2 are MNHEY and SMNVEV (reference sequence). V lost 5 bases, J lost 1 base, and 11 bases lay in between. The CDR3, as DNA: TGTGCCAGCAGTCTCAGGACAGCCCAAGAGACCCAGTACTTC. It is translated as CASSLRTAQETQYF.

V is TRBV5-6 and J is TRBJ2-7; 7 nucleotides agree with TRBD1. CDR3 length: 14 residues. V lost 3 bases, J lost 10 bases, and 13 bases stayed unmatched. Per germline, CDR1 SGHDT and CDR2 YYEEEE. The CDR3 loop is CASSYGTESPPQYF. As DNA, the CDR3 is TGTGCCAGCAGCTATGGGACAGAATCCCCCCCCCAGTACTTC.

The chain has TRBV5-1 and TRBJ1-2, with 8 nucleotides matching TRBD1. CDR1 and CDR2 from the germline V gene are SGHRS and YFSETQ. This CDR3 spans 18 amino acids. V dropped 4 bases and J dropped 6; count of bases not matched to a gene: 20. The CDR3 bases are TGCGCCAGCAGCCTTCTTACAGGGGGAGAATGGGGCATAAATGGCTACACCTTC. This encodes CASSLLTGGEWGINGYTF.

J is TRBJ2-7 and V is TRBV5-1; perhaps TRBD2 as D (5 bases). V was pared by 0 bases and J by 2 bases, with 18 bases between. Germline loops: CDR1 SGHRS, CDR2 YFSETQ. There are 17 residues in the CDR3. DNA of the CDR3: TGCGCCAGCAGCTTGGGGAAGGACTCGGCGCGACCCTACGAGCAGTACTTC. This gives the protein CASSLGKDSARPYEQYF.